The clone carrying this T cell receptor (beta chain) has at least ten counts. The antigen is not known. The CDR3 extends over 14 amino acids. Trimming pared 2 bases from V and 6 bases from J, leaving 13 bases between. Per the germline V gene, CDR1 is SGHRS and CDR2 is YFSETQ. The sample comes from a study of neurological immune-mediated disorders. Notes on the study in general: Among 34 multiple sclerosis patients, phylogenetic grouping put the repertoires of 18 into a single related-CDR3 cluster, a possible signature.

It was by 5'RACE with 10-nucleotide random UMIs that the cDNA was made. TCRdb re-called the 5' RACE reads through MiXCR, storing one row per CDR3 protein. The sample includes tens of thousands of distinct CDR3 sequences, approximately 4.1% of them seen just once. This clonotype originated in a man aged 50 to 60 with multiple sclerosis. J is TRBJ2-3 and V is TRBV5-1; the D gene could be TRBD1 or TRBD2 (5 bases each). Sequenced input: PBMCs. CDR3 sequence reads: CASSLEGPADTQYF. CDR3 DNA: TGCGCCAGCAGCTTAGAGGGGCCCGCGGATACGCAGTATTTT.